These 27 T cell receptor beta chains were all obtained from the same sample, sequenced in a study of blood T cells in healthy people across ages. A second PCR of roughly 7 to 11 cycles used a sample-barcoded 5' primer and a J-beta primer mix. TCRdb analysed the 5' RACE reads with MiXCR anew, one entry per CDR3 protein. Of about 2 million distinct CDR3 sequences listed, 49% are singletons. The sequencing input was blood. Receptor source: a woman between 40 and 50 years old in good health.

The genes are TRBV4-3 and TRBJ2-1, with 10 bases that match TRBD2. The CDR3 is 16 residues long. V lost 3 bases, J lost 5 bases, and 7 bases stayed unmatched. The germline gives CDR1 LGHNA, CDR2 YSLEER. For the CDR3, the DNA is TGCGCCAGCAGCCAGTGGACTAGCGGACCGAACAATGAGCAGTTCTTC. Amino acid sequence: CASSQWTSGPNNEQFF.

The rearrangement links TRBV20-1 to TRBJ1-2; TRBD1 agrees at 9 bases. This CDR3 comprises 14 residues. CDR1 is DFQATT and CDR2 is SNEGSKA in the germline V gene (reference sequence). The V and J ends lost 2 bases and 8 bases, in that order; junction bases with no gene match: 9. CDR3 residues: CSARLAGQGRGYTF. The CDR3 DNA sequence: TGCAGTGCTAGATTAGCGGGACAGGGTCGGGGCTACACCTTC.

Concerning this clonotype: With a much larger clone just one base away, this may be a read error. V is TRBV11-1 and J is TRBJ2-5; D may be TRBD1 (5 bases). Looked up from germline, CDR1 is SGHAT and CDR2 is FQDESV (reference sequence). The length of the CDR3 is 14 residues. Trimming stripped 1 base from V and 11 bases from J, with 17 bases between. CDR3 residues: CASSLGQGNNEQYF. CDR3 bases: TGTGCCAGCAGCTTAGGGCAGGGAAACAATGAGCAGTACTTC.

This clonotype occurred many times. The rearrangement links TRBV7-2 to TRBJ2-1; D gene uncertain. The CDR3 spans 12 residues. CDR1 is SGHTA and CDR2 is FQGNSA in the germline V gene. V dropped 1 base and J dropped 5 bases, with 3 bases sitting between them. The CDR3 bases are TGTGCCAGCAGCTTAGTCCACAATGAGCAGTTCTTC. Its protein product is CASSLVHNEQFF.

CDR3 sequence (DNA): TGCGCCAGCAGCGAGGGGGTTATTCCTAATTTAGATGAGCAGTTCTTC. Protein product: CASSEGVIPNLDEQFF. The gene calls are TRBV5-1 and TRBJ2-1, with a possible D match to TRBD1 (6 bases). The germline gives CDR1 SGHRS, CDR2 YFSETQ. Trimming took off 4 bases at V and 8 bases at J, with 22 bases between the two ends. The CDR3 covers 16 residues.

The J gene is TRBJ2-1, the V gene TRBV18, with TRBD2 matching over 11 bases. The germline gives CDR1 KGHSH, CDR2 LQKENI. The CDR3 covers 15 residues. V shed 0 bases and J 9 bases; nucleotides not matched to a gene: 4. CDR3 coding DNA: TGTGCCAGCTCACCACCAGCGCTAGCGGGGGGTGAGCAGTTCTTC. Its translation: CASSPPALAGGEQFF.

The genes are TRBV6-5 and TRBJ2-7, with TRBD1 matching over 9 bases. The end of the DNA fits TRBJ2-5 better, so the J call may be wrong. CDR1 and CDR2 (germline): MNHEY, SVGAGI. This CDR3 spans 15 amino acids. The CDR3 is CASSFDRGKGETQYF. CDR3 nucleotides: TGTGCCAGCAGCTTCGACAGGGGGAAAGGGGAGACCCAGTACTTC.

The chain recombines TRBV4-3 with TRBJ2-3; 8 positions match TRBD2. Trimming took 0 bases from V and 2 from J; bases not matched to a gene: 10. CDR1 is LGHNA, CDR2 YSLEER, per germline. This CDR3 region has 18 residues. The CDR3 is CASSQDFRAGGHTDTQYF. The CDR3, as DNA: TGCGCCAGCAGCCAAGATTTTCGCGCGGGGGGTCACACAGATACGCAGTATTTT.

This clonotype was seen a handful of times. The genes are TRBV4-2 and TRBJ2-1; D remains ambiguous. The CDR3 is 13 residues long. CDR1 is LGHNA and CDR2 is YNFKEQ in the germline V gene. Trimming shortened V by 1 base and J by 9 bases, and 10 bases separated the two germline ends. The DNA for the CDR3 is TGTGCCAGCAGCCAAGCGTCAAGGGTTGAGCAGTTCTTC. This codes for CASSQASRVEQFF.

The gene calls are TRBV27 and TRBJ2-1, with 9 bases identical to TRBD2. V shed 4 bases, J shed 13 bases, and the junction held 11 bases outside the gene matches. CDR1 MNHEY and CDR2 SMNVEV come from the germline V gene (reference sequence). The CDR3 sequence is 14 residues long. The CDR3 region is CASSWGTSSGSQFF. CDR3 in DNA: TGTGCCAGCAGTTGGGGGACTAGCTCGGGGAGCCAGTTCTTC.

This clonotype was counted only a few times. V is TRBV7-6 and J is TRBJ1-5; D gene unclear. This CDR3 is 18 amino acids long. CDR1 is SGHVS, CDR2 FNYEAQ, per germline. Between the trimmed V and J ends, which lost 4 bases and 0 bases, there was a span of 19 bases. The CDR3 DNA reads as TGTGCCAGCAGCTCCATCATAGGAACGAGCCTTAGCAATCAGCCCCAGCATTTT. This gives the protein CASSSIIGTSLSNQPQHF.

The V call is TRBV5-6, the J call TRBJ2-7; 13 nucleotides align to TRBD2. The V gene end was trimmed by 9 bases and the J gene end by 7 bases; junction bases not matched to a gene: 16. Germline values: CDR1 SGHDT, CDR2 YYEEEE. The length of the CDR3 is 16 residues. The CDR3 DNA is TGTGCCAACCTAGGACTAGCGGGGGTTTCCTACAATGAGCAGTACTTC. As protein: CANLGLAGVSYNEQYF. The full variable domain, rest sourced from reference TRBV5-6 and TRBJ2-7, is DAGVTQSPTHLIKTRGQQVTLRCSPKSGHDTVSWYQQALGQGPQFIFQYYEEEERQRGNFPDRFSGHQFPNYSSELNVNALLLGDSALYLCANLGLAGVSYNEQYFGPGTRLTVT.

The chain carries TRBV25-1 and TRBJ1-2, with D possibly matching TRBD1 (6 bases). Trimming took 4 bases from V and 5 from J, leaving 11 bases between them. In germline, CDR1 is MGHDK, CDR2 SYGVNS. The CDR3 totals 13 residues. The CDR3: CASSVKGEYGYTF. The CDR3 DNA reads TGTGCCAGCAGTGTGAAGGGGGAGTATGGCTACACCTTC.

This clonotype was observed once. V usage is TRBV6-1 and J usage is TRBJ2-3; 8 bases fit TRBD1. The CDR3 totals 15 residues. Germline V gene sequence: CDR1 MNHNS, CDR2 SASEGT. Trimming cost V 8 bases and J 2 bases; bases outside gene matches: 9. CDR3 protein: CASLGGQVLTDTQYF. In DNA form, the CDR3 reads TGTGCCAGCCTGGGGGGACAGGTTCTCACAGATACGCAGTATTTT.

This chain's CDR3 is CASSLQGAGTGELFF. DNA of the CDR3: TGTGCCAGCAGCTTACAGGGGGCGGGAACCGGGGAGCTGTTTTTT. The chain couples TRBV7-2 to TRBJ2-2; 8 nucleotides align to TRBD1. The junction had 4 bases not matched to a gene; V was cut back by 2 bases and J by 5 bases. The CDR3 spans 15 residues. The germline V gene encodes CDR1 SGHTA and CDR2 FQGNSA. The whole variable domain, remainder taken from reference TRBV7-2 and TRBJ2-2, is GAGVSQSPSNKVTEKGKDVELRCDPISGHTALYWYRQSLGQGLEFLIYFQGNSAPDKSGLPSDRFSAERTGGSVSTLTIQRTQQEDSAVYLCASSLQGAGTGELFFGEGSRLTVL.

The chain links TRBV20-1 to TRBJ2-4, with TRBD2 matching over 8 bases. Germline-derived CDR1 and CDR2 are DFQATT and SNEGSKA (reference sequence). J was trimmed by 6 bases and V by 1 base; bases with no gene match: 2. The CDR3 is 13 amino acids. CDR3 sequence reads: CSARGAGGNIQYF. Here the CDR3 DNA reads TGCAGTGCTAGAGGGGCGGGGGGAAACATTCAGTACTTC.

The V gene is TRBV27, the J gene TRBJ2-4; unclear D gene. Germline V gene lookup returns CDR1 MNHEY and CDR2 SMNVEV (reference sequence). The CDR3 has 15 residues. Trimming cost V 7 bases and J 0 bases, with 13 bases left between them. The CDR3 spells CASTPSGEAKNIQYF. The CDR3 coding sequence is TGTGCCAGCACCCCTTCGGGTGAAGCCAAAAACATTCAGTACTTC.

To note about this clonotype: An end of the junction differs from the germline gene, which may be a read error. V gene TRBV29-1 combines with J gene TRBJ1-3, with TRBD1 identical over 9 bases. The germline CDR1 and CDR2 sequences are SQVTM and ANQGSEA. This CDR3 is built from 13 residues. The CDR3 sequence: CSVGQGRGNTIYF. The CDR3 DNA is TGTAGCGTTGGACAGGGGAGAGGAAACACCATATATTTT.

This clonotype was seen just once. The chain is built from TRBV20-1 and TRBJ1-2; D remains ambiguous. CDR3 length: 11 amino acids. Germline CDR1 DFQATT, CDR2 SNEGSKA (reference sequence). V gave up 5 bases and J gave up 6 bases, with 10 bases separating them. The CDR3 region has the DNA TGCAGTGCTCACGACACTAATGGCTACACCTTC. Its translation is CSAHDTNGYTF.

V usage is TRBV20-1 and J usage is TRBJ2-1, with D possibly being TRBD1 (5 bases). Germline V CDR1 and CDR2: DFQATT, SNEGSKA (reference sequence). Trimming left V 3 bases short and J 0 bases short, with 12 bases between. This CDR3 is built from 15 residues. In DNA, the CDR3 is TGCAGTGCTAGGACCCAGGGCATCTCCTACAATGAGCAGTTCTTC. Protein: CSARTQGISYNEQFF.

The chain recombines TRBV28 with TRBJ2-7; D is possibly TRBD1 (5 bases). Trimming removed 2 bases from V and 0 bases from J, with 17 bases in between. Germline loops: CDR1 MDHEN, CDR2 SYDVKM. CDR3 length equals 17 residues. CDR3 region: CASSLNPDRAGSYEQYF. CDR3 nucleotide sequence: TGTGCCAGCAGTTTAAATCCCGACAGAGCCGGCTCCTACGAGCAGTACTTC.

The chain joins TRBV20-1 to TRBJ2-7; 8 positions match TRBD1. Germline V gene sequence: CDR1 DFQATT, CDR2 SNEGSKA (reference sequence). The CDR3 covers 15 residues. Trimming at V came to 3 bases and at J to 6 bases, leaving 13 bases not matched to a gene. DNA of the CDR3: TGCAGTGCTAGGAGGTGGCTCGACAGGGGAGGCGAGCAGTACTTC. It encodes CSARRWLDRGGEQYF.

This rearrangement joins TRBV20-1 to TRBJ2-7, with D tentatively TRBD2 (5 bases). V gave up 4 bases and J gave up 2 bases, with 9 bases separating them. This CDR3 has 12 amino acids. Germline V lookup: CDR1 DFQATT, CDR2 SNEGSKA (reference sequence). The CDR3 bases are TGCAGTGCTAACCTAGCCCCCTACGAGCAGTACTTC. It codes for CSANLAPYEQYF.

CDR3 nucleotide sequence: TGTGCCAGCAGCGTAGACGGGGGTCCGTCTAGCACAGATACGCAGTATTTT. Protein sequence: CASSVDGGPSSTDTQYF. The rearrangement links TRBV9 to TRBJ2-3; TRBD2 might be the D (6 bases). The CDR3 totals 17 residues. In germline, CDR1 is SGDLS, CDR2 YYNGEE. V was trimmed by 0 bases and J by 0 bases, leaving 14 bases between them.

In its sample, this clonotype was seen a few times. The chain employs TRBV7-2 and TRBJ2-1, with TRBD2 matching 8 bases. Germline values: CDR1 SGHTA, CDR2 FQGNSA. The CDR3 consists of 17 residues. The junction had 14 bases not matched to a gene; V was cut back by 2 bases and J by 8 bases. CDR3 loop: CASSLTQRGYNPYEQFF. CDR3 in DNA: TGTGCCAGCAGCTTAACGCAGCGGGGGTATAACCCATATGAGCAGTTCTTC.

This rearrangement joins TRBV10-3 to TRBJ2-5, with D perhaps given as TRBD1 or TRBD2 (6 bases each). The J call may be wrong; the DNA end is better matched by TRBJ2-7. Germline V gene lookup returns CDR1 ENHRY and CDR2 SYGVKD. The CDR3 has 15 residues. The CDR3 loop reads CAISESGGGGYEQYF. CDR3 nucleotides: TGTGCCATCAGTGAGTCAGGTGGAGGGGGCTACGAGCAGTACTTC.

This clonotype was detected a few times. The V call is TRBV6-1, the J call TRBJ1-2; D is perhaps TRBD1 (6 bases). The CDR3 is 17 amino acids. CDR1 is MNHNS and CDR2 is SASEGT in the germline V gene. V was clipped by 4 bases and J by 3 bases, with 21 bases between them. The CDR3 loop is CASSVLQRGRGDYGYTF. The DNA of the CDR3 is TGTGCCAGCAGTGTCCTCCAAAGGGGCAGGGGCGACTATGGCTACACCTTC.